Below, 32 T cell receptor beta chains from the same sample are listed, as sequenced in a study of tumor-infiltrating lymphocytes in primary liver carcinoma. A constant-region primer served to make TCR beta cDNA from roughly 480 ng total RNA. Libraries covering TCR beta were generated through three nested multiplex PCR rounds (using a slightly modified ARM-PCR). The study ran its first two PCR rounds for 9 to 10 cycles each, using TRBV1-TRBV30 forward primers and a C-beta reverse primer. TCRdb recomputed calls from the multiplex PCR reads with MiXCR, one row per CDR3 protein. Among some 190,000 distinct CDR3 sequences listed, about 60% were seen once. Researchers drew blood RNA from unsorted whole blood and extracted germline DNA as well. Specimen: peripheral blood. The receptors were sampled from a man between 35 and 55 years old with primary liver carcinoma and hepatitis B virus infection.

The rearrangement joins TRBV13 to TRBJ1-6; D is perhaps TRBD1 (5 bases). The ends were cut back, 0 bases at V and 5 bases at J, with 8 bases in the middle. Looked up from germline, CDR1 is PRHDT and CDR2 is FYEKMQ (reference sequence). The CDR3 loop spans 15 amino acids. The DNA of the CDR3 is TGTGCCAGCAGCTTAGGTGACAGACATAATTCACCCCTCCACTTT. Protein product: CASSLGDRHNSPLHF.

Note on this clonotype: A much bigger clone sits one base away, suggesting this may be a read error. The rearrangement uses TRBV29-1 and TRBJ2-7, with 13 bases identical to TRBD2. V lost 6 bases and J lost 5; bases outside the gene matches: 4. Germline CDR1 SQVTM, CDR2 ANQGSEA. CDR3 length: 13 residues. CDR3 sequence: CSVWTSGRDEQYF. Written as DNA, the CDR3 is TGCAGCGTATGGACTAGCGGGAGAGACGAGCAGTACTTC.

This chain uses TRBV6-1 with TRBJ2-3, with D tentatively TRBD1 or TRBD2 (5 bases each). CDR1 and CDR2 from the germline V gene are MNHNS and SASEGT. The CDR3 sequence is 14 residues long. Trimming took 6 bases from V and 0 from J, leaving 10 bases between them. The CDR3 region has the DNA TGTGCCAGCAGGAGGGGCGGGAGCACAGATACGCAGTATTTT. Protein sequence: CASRRGGSTDTQYF.

On this clonotype itself: One end of the junction is discordant with germline, which a read error may explain. The J gene is TRBJ2-3, the V gene TRBV11-2; 9 nucleotides align to TRBD2. The germline V gene encodes CDR1 SGHAT and CDR2 FQNNGV. CDR3 size: 16 residues. The CDR3 reads CTSTKGTSLSGDTQYF. The DNA of the CDR3 is TGTACCAGCACCAAGGGGACTAGCTTATCAGGAGATACGCAGTATTTT.

A note on this clonotype: Sequence at one end of the junction differs from germline and may be a read error. CDR3 amino acids: CTSRGGEFPETQYF. The CDR3, as DNA: TGTACCAGCAGGGGGGGTGAATTTCCAGAGACCCAGTACTTC. The gene calls are TRBV12-3 or TRBV12-4 and TRBJ2-5, with D tentatively TRBD1 or TRBD2 (7 bases each). The CDR3 extends over 14 amino acids.

The chain combines TRBV30 with TRBJ1-3; D is undetermined. Germline V lookup: CDR1 GTSNPN, CDR2 SVGIG (reference sequence). CDR3 size: 14 residues. The ends were cut back, 0 bases at V and 3 bases at J, with 9 bases in the middle. The CDR3, as DNA: TGTGCCTGGAGTGTGGGAGGGATTGGAAACACCATATATTTT. Its protein is CAWSVGGIGNTIYF.

This clonotype appeared a few times. The chain joins TRBV6-5 to TRBJ2-7, with D tentatively TRBD1 or TRBD2 (5 bases each). The CDR3 is 13 residues long. Germline CDR1 is MNHEY and CDR2 is SVGAGI. Trimming took off 2 bases at V and 9 bases at J, with 14 bases between the two ends. As DNA, the CDR3 is TGTGCCAGCAGTTACGGGGCGGGCTCAGGGCAGTACTTC. Translation gives CASSYGAGSGQYF.

This clonotype has at least ten counts. CDR3 coding DNA: TGTGCCAGCAGCCCGAGGGCCGGTCAAGAGACCCAGTACTTC. It codes for CASSPRAGQETQYF. This chain joins TRBV7-9 and TRBJ2-5; D is perhaps TRBD2 (5 bases). With 5 bases removed from V and 2 bases from J, the gap between germline ends came to 12 bases. The CDR3 contains 14 residues. CDR1 and CDR2 from the germline V gene are SEHNR and FQNEAQ (reference sequence).

This clonotype has just one count. The V and J genes are TRBV29-1 and TRBJ2-1; the match to TRBD2 covers 7 bases. Germline values: CDR1 SQVTM, CDR2 ANQGSEA. The CDR3 loop spans 14 amino acids. Trimming cost V 4 bases and J 4 bases; bases outside gene matches: 7. The CDR3, as DNA: TGCAGCGTTGTGGGGCTAGCGGATTACAATGAGCAGTTCTTC. The encoded protein is CSVVGLADYNEQFF.

Turning to this clonotype: This clone may be a read error of a much larger clone one base away. This chain connects TRBV29-1 to TRBJ2-7; D assignment may be TRBD1 or TRBD2 (6 bases each). This CDR3 has 12 residues. Germline CDR1 SQVTM, CDR2 ANQGSEA. Written as DNA, the CDR3 is TGCAGCGGGCGGGACAACTCCTACGGGCAGTACTTC. Its translation is CSGRDNSYGQYF.

V and J are TRBV6-5 and TRBJ1-1; D is unclear. Trimming cost V 2 bases and J 6 bases, with 19 bases left between them. CDR3 length: 16 residues. CDR1 is MNHEY and CDR2 is SVGAGI in the germline V gene. The CDR3 region is CASSYAGSRDESEAFF. The CDR3 bases are TGTGCCAGCAGTTACGCGGGATCCCGGGATGAGTCTGAAGCTTTCTTT.

As for this clonotype: Mismatch with germline at one junction end may stem from a read error. The rearrangement joins TRBV10-3 to TRBJ2-4; tentatively, D is TRBD1 (5 bases). CDR3 length: 17 amino acids. The germline V gene encodes CDR1 ENHRY and CDR2 SYGVKD. CDR3 nucleotide sequence: TGTGCCATCAGTGACCCCAAGGACACGATAACCAAAAGCATTCAGTACTTC. As protein: CAISDPKDTITKSIQYF.

This chain joins TRBV20-1 and TRBJ1-1, with no clear D. The V gene's germline CDR1 is DFQATT and CDR2 SNEGSKA (reference sequence). V lost 2 bases and J 0 bases, leaving 7 bases between the germline ends. The CDR3 covers 13 residues. CDR3 sequence reads: CSARSKMNTEAFF. The CDR3 DNA is TGCAGTGCTAGATCCAAAATGAACACTGAAGCTTTCTTT.

This clonotype was recorded at least ten times. The V call is TRBV11-2, the J call TRBJ2-1; D is perhaps TRBD1 (5 bases). The length of the CDR3 is 12 residues. Trimming removed 5 bases from V and 9 bases from J, with 11 bases in between. Germline CDR1 is SGHAT and CDR2 is FQNNGV. CDR3 sequence: CASSPPRGEQFF. The CDR3 DNA follows: TGTGCCAGCAGCCCCCCTAGGGGTGAGCAGTTCTTC.

This clonotype appeared a single time. This chain connects TRBV10-2 to TRBJ2-5, with TRBD1 matching over 8 bases. Trimming removed 7 bases from V and 5 bases from J; junction bases left unmatched: 9. This CDR3 is built from 14 residues. CDR1 is WSHSY, CDR2 SAAADI, per germline. The DNA of the CDR3 is TGCGCCAGCACTAGACAGGGGAGCTTGGAGACCCAGTACTTC. This codes for CASTRQGSLETQYF.

Turning to this clonotype: This may be a read error, as it is one base from a much larger clone. Given the absence of the conserved phenylalanine or tryptophan at the CDR3 end, a read error is likely. The J gene is TRBJ2-5, the V gene TRBV28; 9 bases match TRBD2. The CDR3 extends over 13 amino acids. The V and J ends lost 10 bases and 2 bases, in that order; junction bases with no gene match: 5. Germline V lookup: CDR1 MDHEN, CDR2 SYDVKM. The CDR3 nucleotides read TGTGCCACCTTAGCGGGAGCGCAAGAGACCCAGTACTGC. As protein: CATLAGAQETQYC.

A word on this clonotype: The junction shows a germline mismatch at one end, possibly a read error. This chain uses TRBV12-3 or TRBV12-4 with TRBJ2-5; the match to TRBD2 covers 7 bases. The CDR3 spans 14 residues. CDR3 nucleotide sequence: TGTGCCAGCGGCTCAGCGGGATACCAAGAGGCCCAGTACTTC. Protein sequence: CASGSAGYQEAQYF.

Regarding this clonotype: At one of its ends the junction is not consistent with the germline gene, which may arise from a read error. The V and J genes are TRBV11-2 and TRBJ2-1, with D perhaps being TRBD1 or TRBD2 (5 bases each). CDR1 and CDR2 from the germline V gene are SGHAT and FQNNGV. The CDR3 is 14 amino acids. The CDR3 DNA is TGTGCCGGCAGCTTAGTCCGGGGAAGGGGTGAGCAGTTCTTC. Its protein is CAGSLVRGRGEQFF. Using reference TRBV11-2 and TRBJ2-1 for the parts outside the CDR3, the full variable domain is EAGVAQSPRYKIIEKRQSVAFWCNPISGHATLYWYQQILGQGPKLLIQFQNNGVVDDSQLPKDRFSAERLKGVDSTLKIQPAKLEDSAVYLCAGSLVRGRGEQFFGPGTRLTVL.

There are a few counts of this clonotype. The V call is TRBV6-1, the J call TRBJ1-5; D remains ambiguous. With 1 base removed from V and 7 bases from J, the gap between germline ends came to 8 bases. CDR3 length: 13 amino acids. Germline V CDR1 and CDR2: MNHNS, SASEGT. CDR3 in amino acids: CASSEGASQPQHF. The DNA of the CDR3 is TGTGCCAGCAGTGAAGGGGCCAGCCAGCCCCAGCATTTT.

This sequence joins TRBV12-3 or TRBV12-4 and TRBJ1-5; no clear D. This CDR3 has 13 amino acids. The V end was cut by 1 base, the J end by 5 bases, with 6 bases between. CDR3 in amino acids: CASSLESDQPQHF. The CDR3 DNA reads TGTGCCAGCAGTTTAGAGAGCGATCAGCCCCAGCATTTT.

This clonotype was seen a single time. No conserved phenylalanine or tryptophan is present at the end of the CDR3, so a read error is the likely explanation. J is TRBJ2-3 and V is TRBV11-2; 7 positions agree with TRBD1. The germline V gene encodes CDR1 SGHAT and CDR2 FQNNGV. The CDR3 loop spans 14 amino acids. The CDR3: CVRSQGQNTDTQYL. The CDR3 DNA reads as TGTGTCAGAAGCCAGGGACAGAACACAGATACGCAGTATCTT.

In regard to this clonotype: A read error may account for a junction end that differs from germline. The rearrangement uses TRBV11-2 and TRBJ2-1; weak D call: TRBD2 (5 bases). Germline values: CDR1 SGHAT, CDR2 FQNNGV. There are 16 residues in the CDR3. The CDR3 coding sequence is TGTACCAGCAGCTCGCGCCCCAGCGGCAGAATCTATGAGCAGTTCTTC. This encodes CTSSSRPSGRIYEQFF.

Note on this clonotype: The CDR3 end shows no conserved phenylalanine or tryptophan, and so a read error is likely. This chain links TRBV12-3 or TRBV12-4 with TRBJ1-2; D may be TRBD1 (5 bases). The CDR3 sequence is 15 residues long. V lost 4 bases to trimming and J lost 7 bases, with 19 bases between them. The CDR3: CASSSRTFGTGGYTI. For the CDR3, the DNA is TGTGCCAGCAGTTCTCGGACTTTCGGGACCGGTGGCTACACCATC.

A remark on this clonotype: A clone one base away is much larger, so this may be a read error. The chain carries TRBV4-1 and TRBJ1-5, with 7 bases that match TRBD1. The CDR3 has 16 residues. Trimming cost V 3 bases and J 3 bases; bases outside gene matches: 8. Germline V gene data show CDR1 as MGHRA and CDR2 as YSYEKL. The CDR3 DNA reads as TGCGCCAGCAGCCAGCAGGGGGGAGTCATCAATCAGCCCCAGCATTTT. Amino acid sequence: CASSQQGGVINQPQHF.

This chain uses TRBV10-3 with TRBJ2-3; tentatively, D is TRBD1 or TRBD2 (6 bases each). The V gene lost 4 bases and the J gene lost 4 bases, with 12 bases spanning the gap. The CDR3 runs to 14 residues. Germline-derived CDR1 and CDR2 are ENHRY and SYGVKD. For the CDR3, the DNA is TGTGCCATCAGTGTAGGGGGAGGTGCAGATACGCAGTATTTT. Its translation: CAISVGGGADTQYF.

This chain joins TRBV28 and TRBJ1-4; tentative D call: TRBD1 (6 bases). Germline-derived CDR1 and CDR2 are MDHEN and SYDVKM. With 3 bases removed from V and 3 bases from J, the gap between germline ends came to 8 bases. The CDR3 sequence is 14 residues long. DNA for the CDR3: TGTGCCAGCAGTTTTTGGGGGCCTAATGAAAAACTGTTTTTT. Translated, it gives CASSFWGPNEKLFF.

This clonotype ranks as medium-sized. This chain links TRBV12-3 or TRBV12-4 with TRBJ2-5; possible D gene TRBD2, 6 bases. V lost 7 bases to trimming and J lost 3 bases, with 21 bases between them. The CDR3 length is 16 residues. The CDR3 sequence: CASMGSVAAPKETQYF. The DNA for the CDR3 is TGTGCCAGCATGGGATCGGTAGCGGCCCCCAAAGAGACCCAGTACTTC.

This chain links TRBV12-3 or TRBV12-4 with TRBJ2-7; 7 nucleotides agree with TRBD1. This CDR3 has 13 residues. With V trimmed by 8 bases and J by 0 bases, 4 bases remained unmatched. CDR3 in amino acids: CASRGQSSYEQYF. DNA of the CDR3: TGTGCCAGCCGGGGACAGAGCTCCTACGAGCAGTACTTC.

The chain links TRBV6-6 to TRBJ2-1; D gene uncertain. Trimming shortened V by 5 bases and J by 9 bases, and 11 bases separated the two germline ends. Germline assignment: CDR1 MNHNY and CDR2 SVGAGI (reference sequence). This CDR3 region has 12 residues. The CDR3 sequence is CASSEQTSEQFF. The DNA of the CDR3 is TGTGCCAGCAGTGAACAGACGAGTGAGCAGTTCTTC.

For this clonotype: The germline gene is not matched at one end of the junction; a read error may be the cause. The J gene is TRBJ2-1, the V gene TRBV5-6, with TRBD1 as a possible D gene (5 bases). The CDR3 extends over 16 amino acids. Germline-derived CDR1 and CDR2 are SGHDT and YYEEEE. CDR3: CASSWAIGVLDNEQFF. CDR3 nucleotide sequence: TGTGCCAGCAGCTGGGCCATTGGAGTGCTGGACAATGAACAGTTCTTC.

Many counts were recorded for this clonotype. The rearrangement uses TRBV11-2 and TRBJ2-5; possibly TRBD2 for D (6 bases). The V end lost 5 bases, the J end lost 2 bases, and 9 bases lay between the germline ends. The CDR3 extends over 13 amino acids. Germline CDR1 is SGHAT and CDR2 is FQNNGV. CDR3 DNA: TGTGCCAGCAGCGGGGACTTTCAAGAGACCCAGTACTTC. Translating it yields CASSGDFQETQYF.

The chain carries TRBV6-6 and TRBJ2-4; D uncertain. The CDR3 is made up of 13 amino acids. Trimming shortened V by 2 bases and J by 7 bases, and 9 bases separated the two germline ends. Per germline, CDR1 MNHNY and CDR2 SVGAGI (reference sequence). The DNA of the CDR3 is TGTGCCAGCAGTTACCAGACTGGGAACATTCAGTACTTC. Protein sequence: CASSYQTGNIQYF.